The rows below give T cell receptor beta chains drawn from one sample of a study of blood T cell repertoires in COVID-19. The repertoire was sequenced with immunoSEQ multiplex PCR; TCRdb's copy has only in-frame clones and lacks some. In the table there are fewer than 200,000 clones, 79% of which are singletons. The sample comprised peripheral blood. The receptor source for this set is a woman aged 55-69 years with COVID-19, enrolled during active disease. Each CDR3 is given with its conserved first and last residue. A D gene is named only where the DNA matches it firmly. Size values are once, few and many counts, or a class for expanded clones, and some rows have none.

>TRBJ1-5|TRBV7-8|.|.
TGTGCCAGCAGCCCCCTAGCGGGAAACAATCAGCCCCAGCATTTT
CASSPLAGNNQPQHF
>TRBJ2-3|TRBV4-2|TRBD1|.
TGTGCCAGCAGCCAAAGGGACAGCAACACAGATACGCAGTATTTT
CASSQRDSNTDTQYF
>TRBJ1-6|TRBV15|.|.
TGTGCCACCAGCAGATCAAAGGCGCTGCGGGACTATAATTCACCCCTCCACTTT
CATSRSKALRDYNSPLHF
>TRBJ2-2|TRBV5-4|TRBD1|.
TGTGCCAGCAGCTTCCAGGGGGCGAACACCGGGGAGCTGTTTTTT
CASSFQGANTGELFF
>TRBJ2-5|TRBV3-1/TRBV3-2|.|.
TGTGCCAGCAGCTGTACCTATCTTTCTTTCTCTGAGACCCAGTACTTC
CASSCTYLSFSETQYF
>TRBJ1-3|TRBV29-1|.|few
TGCAGCGTTGAAGATTTCAGGGGTGGAAACACCATATATTTT
CSVEDFRGGNTIYF
>TRBJ2-7|TRBV28|TRBD2|.
TGTGCCAGCATTGAGCGGGGGCAGCCCTACGAGCAGTACTTC
CASIERGQPYEQYF
>TRBJ2-5|TRBV7-2|TRBD2|.
TGTGCCAGCAGCCCTTGGACTAGCGGGGGGAGGGAGACCCAGTACTTC
CASSPWTSGGRETQYF
>TRBJ1-4|TRBV30|.|once
TGTGCCTGGAGTGTAACTAGGCGGGGGGAAAAACTGTTTTTT
CAWSVTRRGEKLFF
>TRBJ2-1|TRBV3-1/TRBV3-2|.|.
TGTGCCAGCAGCCAAGATTCGGCTAGCGAGAATGAGCAGTTCTTC
CASSQDSASENEQFF
>TRBJ2-3|TRBV11-3|.|few
TGTGCCAGCAGCTTTACAGGGTCAGATACGCAGTATTTT
CASSFTGSDTQYF
>TRBJ1-5|TRBV12-3/TRBV12-4|TRBD1|.
TGTGCCAGCAGTGACAGGGGCAATCAGCCCCAGCATTTT
CASSDRGNQPQHF
>TRBJ2-1|TRBV9|.|few
TGTGCCAGCAGCGTAGGGGTAGGGCGGGGACACAATGAGCAGTTCTTC
CASSVGVGRGHNEQFF
>TRBJ1-4|TRBV6-5|.|.
TGTGCCAGCAGTTGGACACCACAGAGGGGGTTTGAAAAACTGTTTTTT
CASSWTPQRGFEKLFF
>TRBJ2-1|TRBV5-8|TRBD2|.
TGTGCCAGCAGCCGTTATCTTAGCGGGGGGACCCATGAGCAGTTCTTC
CASSRYLSGGTHEQFF
>TRBJ1-4|TRBV28|.|.
TGTGCCAGCAGTTTAGCGGGGGTGGATGAAAAACTGTTTTTT
CASSLAGVDEKLFF
>TRBJ1-1|TRBV29-1|TRBD1|few
TGCAGCGTTGACGCAGGGGGCGCGAACACTGAAGCTTTCTTT
CSVDAGGANTEAFF
>TRBJ2-5|TRBV11-3|TRBD1|.
TGTGCCAGCAGCCCCAGGGGGCATCCGGAGACCCAGTACTTC
CASSPRGHPETQYF
>TRBJ1-1|TRBV18|.|.
TGTGCCAGCTCATTCTCAGGGCCCCAAGTGGGCACTGAAGCTTTCTTT
CASSFSGPQVGTEAFF
>TRBJ1-1|TRBV30|.|.
TGTGCCTGGTCCCAACGGGGGGCCGGGGTTGCTGCTTTCTTT
CAWSQRGAGVAAFF
>TRBJ1-1|TRBV12-3/TRBV12-4|TRBD1|.
TGTGCCAGCAGCCCCGGACAGGGGACTGAAGCTTTCTTT
CASSPGQGTEAFF
>TRBJ2-1|TRBV7-6|TRBD2|.
TGTGCCAGCAGCCCCGGGGTGCTAGCGGGGGGGGACAATGAGCAGTTCTTC
CASSPGVLAGGDNEQFF
>TRBJ2-7|TRBV3-1/TRBV3-2|TRBD1|.
TGTGCCAGCAGCCGGACAACAGGGGGCGGCTACGAGCAGTACTTC
CASSRTTGGGYEQYF
>TRBJ2-5|TRBV28|.|.
TGTGCCAGCAGCAGTATGGGGCTTGTCCTAGGGGAGACCCAGTACTTC
CASSSMGLVLGETQYF
>TRBJ2-2|TRBV6-5|.|once
TGTGCCAGCAGTCCCCTCCCGCGCACCGGGGAGCTGTTTTTT
CASSPLPRTGELFF
>TRBJ2-3|TRBV19|.|.
TGTGCCAGTAGTATAGATTCCGGGGGGCAAGCTGGTTGGTATTTT
CASSIDSGGQAGWYF
>TRBJ2-1|TRBV7-3|TRBD1|.
TGTGCCAGCAGCTTAGTGCGCGACAGGGCCTACAATGAGCAGTTCTTC
CASSLVRDRAYNEQFF
>TRBJ2-3|TRBV11-3|.|.
TGTGCCAGCAGCTTAGGGGGAGCAACAGATACGCAGTATTTT
CASSLGGATDTQYF
>TRBJ2-6|TRBV19|TRBD2|.
TGTGCCAGTAGTGACGGACTAGCGGGAGTAGGTGGGGCCAACGTCCTGACTTTC
CASSDGLAGVGGANVLTF
>TRBJ1-1|TRBV12-3/TRBV12-4|.|.
TGTGCCAGCAGAACACAGGGTGGCACTGAAGCTTTCTTT
CASRTQGGTEAFF
>TRBJ1-3|TRBV7-9|.|.
TGTGCCAGCAGCCCCCGTTCTACTAGTGCCACCATATATTTT
CASSPRSTSATIYF
>TRBJ1-3|TRBV15|.|few
TGTGCCACCAGCAGAGATCAGGCCAGGGTTGTCTCTGGAAACACCATATATTTT
CATSRDQARVVSGNTIYF
>TRBJ1-6|TRBV23-1|TRBD1|.
TGCGCCAGCAGTCAATTGGCAGCAGACAGGGGTGGAAATTCACCCCTCCACTTT
CASSQLAADRGGNSPLHF
>TRBJ2-1|TRBV19|TRBD2|.
TGTGCCAGTAGTATTCCCCAGACTAGCGGGAGAGCCAACAATGAGCAGTTCTTC
CASSIPQTSGRANNEQFF
>TRBJ1-5|TRBV23-1|.|few
TGCGCCGCATGGGGGGAGAGCAATCAGCCCCAGCATTTT
CAAWGESNQPQHF
>TRBJ2-3|TRBV12-3/TRBV12-4|TRBD1|.
TGTGCCAGCAGTCGACAGGGGAGAGATACGCAGTATTTT
CASSRQGRDTQYF
>TRBJ2-3|TRBV15|.|.
TGTGCCACCAGCAGAGATACCTCGGTTGGAGATACGCAGTATTTT
CATSRDTSVGDTQYF
>TRBJ2-7|TRBV3-1/TRBV3-2|TRBD2|.
TGTGCCAGCAGCCAAGGAGGGAGGGCGGCCGAGCAGTACTTC
CASSQGGRAAEQYF
>TRBJ2-1|TRBV5-1|TRBD1|few
TGCGCCAGCAGCTCCTCTCCCGACAGGGGGCGAGCCAATGAGCAGTTCTTC
CASSSSPDRGRANEQFF
>TRBJ1-1|TRBV11-2|.|few
TGTGCCAGCAGCTTACTGGAGGTGGGCACTGAAGCTTTCTTT
CASSLLEVGTEAFF
>TRBJ1-2|TRBV6-6|.|.
TGTGCCAGCAGTTACTCAGGGGCCGCCTATGGCTACACCTTC
CASSYSGAAYGYTF
>TRBJ1-1|TRBV5-4|TRBD1|.
TGTGCCAGCAGTTCGTACTCGGGACAGGGACCGAGGGCTTTCTTT
CASSSYSGQGPRAFF
>TRBJ1-2|TRBV9|TRBD1|.
TGTGCCAGCAGCCCAGGGGTTGGGACAGGCACTAACTATGGCTACACCTTC
CASSPGVGTGTNYGYTF
>TRBJ2-5|TRBV14|.|once
TGTGCCAGCAGCCAAGATCGAGGTTGGAGAGAGACCCAGTACTTC
CASSQDRGWRETQYF
>TRBJ1-1|TRBV5-1|TRBD1|.
TGCGCCAGCAGCGGAAAGGACAGGATGAACACTGAAGCTTTCTTT
CASSGKDRMNTEAFF
>TRBJ2-5|TRBV2|TRBD2|few
TGTGCCAGCAGTCCAGGGACTAGCGGGAGGGCCCAAGAGACCCAGTACTTC
CASSPGTSGRAQETQYF
>TRBJ2-2|TRBV3-1/TRBV3-2|TRBD2|few
TGTGCCAGCAGCCAAGCAGTAGCGGGGGGAACCGGGGAGCTGTTTTTT
CASSQAVAGGTGELFF
>TRBJ2-1|TRBV18|.|.
TGTGCCAGCTCACCACCGAGCCCAAGGGGCAATGAGCAGTTCTTC
CASSPPSPRGNEQFF
>TRBJ2-5|TRBV24-1|.|.
TGTGCCACCAGTGCCGGTGGGACCCAGTACTTC
CATSAGGTQYF
>TRBJ2-1|TRBV4-3|TRBD2|.
TGCGCCAGCAGCCAAGATAGTAGGGCTAGCGGGGACAATGAGCAGTTCTTC
CASSQDSRASGDNEQFF
>TRBJ2-1|TRBV28|.|.
TGTGCCAGCAGTTCCCCTCTCCTCGCGGATGACTACAATGAGCAGTTCTTC
CASSSPLLADDYNEQFF
>TRBJ1-5|TRBV28|.|.
TGTGCCATTAGAGGCGGCTATAGCAATCAGCCCCAGCATTTT
CAIRGGYSNQPQHF